Below, 30 T cell receptor beta chains from the same sample are listed, as sequenced in a study of blood T cell repertoires in COVID-19. Assay: immunoSEQ multiplex PCR; the TCRdb copy retains only in-frame clones and omits some. The table has about 180,000 clones, approximately 80% seen once. Sequenced sample: peripheral blood. The source of these receptors is a human donor in a cohort sampled during active COVID-19.

The chain joins TRBV3-1 (or the pseudogene TRBV3-2) to TRBJ2-7, with a weak D call TRBD1 (6 bases). The V and J ends lost 4 bases and 0 bases respectively, with 10 bases between them. CDR1 is LGHDT and CDR2 is YNNKEL in the germline V gene (reference sequence). This CDR3 is built from 14 residues. CDR3 residues: CASSLGQNSYEQYF. The CDR3 bases are TGTGCCAGCAGCCTCGGACAGAACTCCTACGAGCAGTACTTC.

This chain links TRBV19 with TRBJ2-4; 10 bases map to TRBD1. The CDR3 is 13 amino acids. Germline CDR1 LNHDA, CDR2 SQIVND (reference sequence). V was clipped by 8 bases and J by 9 bases; unmatched bases: 7. The CDR3 here is CASQTGGLGIQYF. CDR3 coding DNA: TGTGCCAGTCAGACAGGGGGCTTGGGCATTCAGTACTTC.

The V call is TRBV6-5, the J call TRBJ2-7; 15 bases line up with TRBD2. This CDR3 has 16 amino acids. Losses at the gene ends were 4 bases for V and 5 bases for J; bases not matched to a gene: 6. From germline, CDR1 is MNHEY and CDR2 SVGAGI. CDR3 amino acids: CASSSGLAGGNHEQYF. The CDR3 bases are TGTGCCAGCAGTTCCGGACTAGCGGGAGGGAACCACGAGCAGTACTTC.

The chain couples TRBV5-1 to TRBJ2-7; tentatively, D is TRBD2 (5 bases). The CDR3 sequence is 16 residues long. With 0 bases removed from V and 1 base from J, the gap between germline ends came to 14 bases. Germline-derived CDR1 and CDR2 are SGHRS and YFSETQ. The CDR3 bases are TGCGCCAGCAGCTTGGGGGGAGCGGAGATATCCTACGAGCAGTACTTC. Translating gives CASSLGGAEISYEQYF.

The chain combines TRBV7-8 with TRBJ2-1, with a possible D match to TRBD2 (6 bases). Trimming pared 5 bases from V and 9 bases from J, leaving 11 bases between. Per the germline V gene, CDR1 is SGHVS and CDR2 is FQNEAQ. The CDR3 spans 12 residues. For the CDR3, the DNA is TGTGCCAGCAGCCCTATTAGCGGTGAGCAGTTCTTC. It codes for CASSPISGEQFF.

This clone was recorded only once. J is TRBJ2-1 and V is TRBV6-2 or TRBV6-3; 9 positions agree with TRBD2. This CDR3 is built from 14 residues. Germline CDR1 is MNHEY and CDR2 is SVGEGT. After removal of 5 bases from V and 8 bases from J, the junction contained 7 bases not matched to a gene. The CDR3 DNA sequence: TGTGCCAGCAGTATGGGACTAGCTCGCGATGAGCAGTTCTTC. Protein sequence: CASSMGLARDEQFF.

The chain is built from TRBV18 and TRBJ1-4, with 7 bases identical to TRBD1. CDR1 and CDR2 (germline): KGHSH, LQKENI. J gave up 8 bases and V 2 bases, and 5 bases lay outside the gene matches. The CDR3 extends over 14 amino acids. CDR3 sequence reads: CASSPYRGEEKLFF. Here the CDR3 DNA reads TGTGCCAGCTCACCATACAGGGGCGAAGAAAAACTGTTTTTT.

There are a few counts of this clone. This chain links TRBV19 with TRBJ1-3; D is unresolved. Germline loops: CDR1 LNHDA, CDR2 SQIVND (reference sequence). V was pared by 5 bases and J by 4 bases, with 15 bases between. The CDR3 runs to 15 residues. The CDR3 nucleotides are TGTGCCAGTAGTGCGTCAGGATTCTCAGGAAACACCATATATTTT. Its protein is CASSASGFSGNTIYF.

The chain recombines TRBV24-1 with TRBJ2-7; 10 bases fit TRBD1. The CDR3 consists of 15 residues. V trimming: 9 bases; J trimming: 3 bases; junction bases outside the gene matches: 10. From germline, CDR1 is KGHDR and CDR2 SFDVKD. In nucleotides, the CDR3 is TGTGCCACCCCGGGACAGGGGATTCGTAACTACGAGCAGTACTTC. Protein: CATPGQGIRNYEQYF.

The V and J genes are TRBV6-5 and TRBJ2-7; 8 bases line up with TRBD2. Trimming removed 7 bases from V and 2 bases from J; junction bases left unmatched: 4. The CDR3 is 13 amino acids. Germline V gene lookup returns CDR1 MNHEY and CDR2 SVGAGI. CDR3 protein: CASTRGGTYEQYF. CDR3 coding DNA: TGTGCCAGCACTCGGGGGGGAACCTACGAGCAGTACTTC.

CDR3 DNA sequence: TGCGCCAGCAGTCCTTATAGGGGAGGAGGGGGCGCCGGGGAGCTGTTTTTT. Protein: CASSPYRGGGGAGELFF. The rearrangement links TRBV23-1 to TRBJ2-2; tentatively, D is TRBD1 (7 bases). TRBV23-1 is labeled an ORF, and its function is uncertain. V gave up 4 bases and J gave up 6 bases, with 21 bases separating them. This CDR3 has 17 amino acids.

A few counts support this clone. J is TRBJ1-1 and V is TRBV3-1 (or the pseudogene TRBV3-2), with 7 bases fitting TRBD1. J was trimmed by 5 bases and V by 5 bases; bases with no gene match: 8. The CDR3 covers 14 residues. From germline, CDR1 is LGHDT and CDR2 YNNKEL (reference sequence). In nucleotides, the CDR3 is TGTGCCAGCAGCTTACGACAGGGACGAACTGAAGCTTTCTTT. As protein: CASSLRQGRTEAFF.

This clone was picked up a small number of times. The genes are TRBV7-3 and TRBJ1-2; TRBD1 aligns across 7 bases. CDR1 SGHTA and CDR2 FQGTGA come from the germline V gene. V was clipped by 4 bases and J by 7 bases; unmatched bases: 6. The CDR3 runs to 13 residues. CDR3 sequence (DNA): TGTGCCAGCAGCTCAGCAGACAGGGCTGGCTACACCTTC. It specifies CASSSADRAGYTF.

The genes are TRBV3-1 (or the pseudogene TRBV3-2) and TRBJ1-6; D unresolved. CDR1 and CDR2 from the germline V gene are LGHDT and YNNKEL (reference sequence). This CDR3 comprises 17 residues. V lost 3 bases, J lost 0 bases, and 12 bases lay in between. This chain's CDR3 is CASSQGDIRSYNSPLHF. CDR3 sequence (DNA): TGTGCCAGCAGCCAGGGAGATATTCGCTCCTATAATTCACCCCTCCACTTT.

V is TRBV29-1 and J is TRBJ2-7; the match to TRBD2 covers 15 bases. Per germline, CDR1 SQVTM and CDR2 ANQGSEA. The CDR3 extends over 15 amino acids. The V segment lost 4 bases and the J segment 1 base; nucleotides outside the gene matches: 2. Here the CDR3 DNA reads TGCAGCGTTGCGGGACTAGCGGGGGGATCCTACGAGCAGTACTTC. This encodes CSVAGLAGGSYEQYF.

The chain has TRBV11-3 and TRBJ1-1; D is unclear. There are 13 residues in the CDR3. Trimming took 0 bases from V and 3 from J, leaving 5 bases between them. In germline, CDR1 is SGHNT, CDR2 YENEEA. In DNA form, the CDR3 reads TGTGCCAGCAGCTTAGAGCAGGACACTGAAGCTTTCTTT. Translating it yields CASSLEQDTEAFF.

This chain uses TRBV4-3 with TRBJ2-7; TRBD1 might be the D (6 bases). The ends were cut back, 1 base at V and 0 bases at J, with 16 bases in the middle. Germline V gene sequence: CDR1 LGHNA, CDR2 YSLEER. There are 17 residues in the CDR3. The CDR3 spells CASSQGARQASSYEQYF. The CDR3 DNA follows: TGCGCCAGCAGCCAAGGGGCGCGACAGGCGAGCTCCTACGAGCAGTACTTC.

This clone was recorded a few times. This chain uses TRBV7-9 with TRBJ1-1; 7 bases are shared with TRBD1. The CDR3 covers 15 residues. Germline V gene lookup returns CDR1 SEHNR and CDR2 FQNEAQ (reference sequence). V dropped 1 base and J dropped 9; count of bases not matched to a gene: 11. The CDR3 here is CASSLVRGREIQAFF. CDR3 coding DNA: TGTGCCAGCAGCTTAGTGAGGGGGCGTGAGATTCAAGCTTTCTTT.

CDR3 coding DNA: TGTGCCAGCAGTTATTTCGCGACAGCCAATAACTATGGCTACACCTTC. Encoded protein: CASSYFATANNYGYTF. V usage is TRBV6-2 or TRBV6-3 and J usage is TRBJ1-2, with a weak D call TRBD1 (5 bases). Germline V lookup: CDR1 MNHEY, CDR2 SVGEGT. V lost 3 bases to trimming and J lost 1 base, with 15 bases between them. The CDR3 sequence is 16 residues long.

The chain is built from TRBV9 and TRBJ1-4, with a tentative D call TRBD1 (5 bases). The CDR3 runs to 14 residues. Germline loops: CDR1 SGDLS, CDR2 YYNGEE. With 5 bases removed from V and 8 bases from J, the gap between germline ends came to 16 bases. The CDR3 region has the DNA TGTGCCAGCAGTATCCCAGGGCCAGGCGAAAAACTGTTTTTT. Translated: CASSIPGPGEKLFF.

With respect to this clone: The same CDR3 is also encoded by other DNA sequences in this sample. The chain couples TRBV28 to TRBJ1-2; 7 positions match TRBD1. The CDR3 covers 13 residues. V shed 5 bases and J 4 bases; nucleotides not matched to a gene: 4. Germline CDR1 is MDHEN and CDR2 is SYDVKM. CDR3 in amino acids: CASSRQGGYGYTF. CDR3 coding DNA: TGTGCCAGCAGTCGACAGGGAGGCTATGGCTACACCTTC.

The CDR3 nucleotides are TGTGCCAGCTCATCACAGGTGGGGCATTCTGGAAACACCATATATTTT. It yields the protein CASSSQVGHSGNTIYF. V gene TRBV18 combines with J gene TRBJ1-3; the D gene is possibly TRBD1 (5 bases). The CDR3 contains 16 residues. The germline V gene encodes CDR1 KGHSH and CDR2 LQKENI. Between the trimmed V and J ends, which lost 5 bases and 1 base, there was a span of 15 bases.

This chain joins TRBV6-1 and TRBJ1-5, with D hard to call. This CDR3 has 14 amino acids. Germline V gene data show CDR1 as MNHNS and CDR2 as SASEGT. Trimming removed 2 bases at V and 6 bases at J, with 11 bases between. CDR3 sequence (DNA): TGTGCCAGCAGTGAATCGGGGTTCGGTCAGCCCCAGCATTTT. The encoded protein is CASSESGFGQPQHF.

The chain links TRBV5-6 to TRBJ1-2; 7 nucleotides agree with TRBD1. CDR1 SGHDT and CDR2 YYEEEE come from the germline V gene. The CDR3 runs 12 residues. Germline trimming cut 2 bases from V and 7 bases from J; bases unmatched to any gene: 2. CDR3 nucleotides: TGTGCCAGCAGCTTCAGGGGGAGTGGCTACACCTTC. This sequence encodes CASSFRGSGYTF.

The chain couples TRBV6-5 to TRBJ1-2, with 8 nucleotides matching TRBD1. Germline CDR1 MNHEY, CDR2 SVGAGI. This CDR3 spans 13 amino acids. The V gene end was trimmed by 6 bases and the J gene end by 4 bases; junction bases not matched to a gene: 4. This CDR3 reads CASRPTGGYGYTF. As DNA, the CDR3 is TGTGCCAGCAGACCTACAGGGGGCTATGGCTACACCTTC.

This chain joins TRBV27 and TRBJ2-6; 10 bases align to TRBD1. This CDR3 is built from 18 residues. Germline V CDR1 and CDR2: MNHEY, SMNVEV (reference sequence). Germline trimming cut 10 bases from V and 2 bases from J; bases unmatched to any gene: 14. DNA for the CDR3: TGTGCCACCCGCCGGGGCGGGACAGGGGCGGCTGGGGCCAACGTCCTGACTTTC. This sequence encodes CATRRGGTGAAGANVLTF.

The J gene is TRBJ1-1, the V gene TRBV9; TRBD1 matches 9 bases. CDR3 length equals 15 residues. Trimming cost V 3 bases and J 2 bases; bases outside gene matches: 5. Per germline, CDR1 SGDLS and CDR2 YYNGEE. Here the CDR3 DNA reads TGTGCCAGCAGCGCGACAGGGGGGTCTAACACTGAAGCTTTCTTT. Translation: CASSATGGSNTEAFF.

The chain has TRBV6-5 and TRBJ1-2, with 10 nucleotides matching TRBD1. This CDR3 spans 15 amino acids. Germline trimming cut 6 bases from V and 6 bases from J; bases unmatched to any gene: 10. Germline V gene lookup returns CDR1 MNHEY and CDR2 SVGAGI. DNA for the CDR3: TGTGCCAGCAGACCCATGACAGGGGGCTCGGATGGCTACACCTTC. It is translated as CASRPMTGGSDGYTF.

This sequence joins TRBV9 and TRBJ2-3; 9 positions agree with TRBD2. This CDR3 has 12 amino acids. With 4 bases clipped from V and 7 bases from J, the junction kept 1 base outside the gene matches. In germline, CDR1 is SGDLS, CDR2 YYNGEE. For the CDR3, the DNA is TGTGCCAGCAGCCCTAGCGGGAATACGCAGTATTTT. Residues: CASSPSGNTQYF.

This chain links TRBV5-6 with TRBJ2-7; D is unresolved. Germline-derived CDR1 and CDR2 are SGHDT and YYEEEE. V dropped 0 bases and J dropped 1 base, with 5 bases sitting between them. The CDR3 runs to 13 residues. The CDR3 reads CASSLASSYEQYF. The CDR3 DNA reads TGTGCCAGCAGCTTGGCCAGTTCCTACGAGCAGTACTTC.